What follows are 22 T cell receptor beta chains derived from one specimen sequenced in a study of T cells of healthy individuals. TCRdb passed the 5' RACE reads through MiXCR, listing each CDR3 protein once. The sample records about 41,000 distinct CDR3 sequences, around 4.5% being singletons. The receptors come from a human donor in good health.

This clonotype was recorded at least ten times. The chain joins TRBV20-1 to TRBJ1-1, with D possibly TRBD1 on 6 matching bases. Germline V lookup: CDR1 DFQATT, CDR2 SNEGSKA (reference sequence). The V end lost 3 bases, the J end lost 4 bases, and 15 bases lay between the germline ends. This CDR3 contains 14 residues. DNA for the CDR3: TGCAGTGCTAGGGGGACGCAGGGGACCACTGAAGCTTTCTTT. Its translation is CSARGTQGTTEAFF.

The V and J genes are TRBV25-1 and TRBJ2-2, with D unresolved. The CDR3 spans 14 residues. Looked up from germline, CDR1 is MGHDK and CDR2 is SYGVNS. Trimming shortened V by 4 bases and J by 6 bases, and 12 bases separated the two germline ends. The CDR3 spells CASSVHSMAGELFF. The CDR3 DNA reads TGTGCCAGCAGTGTTCATAGTATGGCCGGGGAGCTGTTTTTT.

This clonotype was observed at least ten times. V is TRBV12-3 or TRBV12-4 and J is TRBJ2-2; D might be TRBD1 or TRBD2, each matching 5 bases. The CDR3 totals 14 residues. The V end lost 3 bases, the J end lost 5 bases, and 10 bases lay between the germline ends. CDR3 in amino acids: CASSLGVRTGELFF. Written as DNA, the CDR3 is TGTGCCAGCAGTTTGGGGGTTCGTACCGGGGAGCTGTTTTTT.

This clonotype was counted between two and nine times. This rearrangement joins TRBV27 to TRBJ2-7; possibly TRBD1 or TRBD2 for D (5 bases each). The CDR3 consists of 15 residues. Trimming cost V 3 bases and J 0 bases, with 12 bases left between them. The germline V gene has CDR1 MNHEY and CDR2 SMNVEV (reference sequence). The CDR3 is CASSFGTSSSYEQYF. The DNA for the CDR3 is TGTGCCAGCAGTTTCGGGACGTCTAGCTCCTACGAGCAGTACTTC.

With respect to this clonotype: Possible read error: a much larger clone is one base away. The V gene is TRBV19, the J gene TRBJ2-2; 9 nucleotides align to TRBD1. The germline V gene encodes CDR1 LNHDA and CDR2 SQIVND (reference sequence). The CDR3 sequence is 14 residues long. The CDR3 region has the DNA TGTACCAGTAGGGGGACAGGGTCTCCCGGGGAGCTGTTTTTT. It codes for CTSRGTGSPGELFF. Supplemented by reference TRBV19 and TRBJ2-2, the full variable domain reads DGGITQSPKYLFRKEGQNVTLSCEQNLNHDAMYWYRQDPGQGLRLIYYSQIVNDFQKGDIAEGYSVSREKKESFPLTVTSAQKNPTAFYLCTSRGTGSPGELFFGEGSRLTVL.

There are many counts of this clonotype. The chain combines TRBV12-3 or TRBV12-4 with TRBJ2-7; D is undetermined. The V gene lost 1 base and the J gene lost 11 bases, with 12 bases spanning the gap. The length of the CDR3 is 12 residues. The CDR3 bases are TGTGCCAGCAGTTTAGGAGGAATTCGGAAGTACTTC. This codes for CASSLGGIRKYF.

This clonotype was seen repeatedly, ten times or more. The V and J genes are TRBV19 and TRBJ2-3, with 11 nucleotides matching TRBD2. The CDR3 runs to 16 residues. With 5 bases clipped from V and 3 bases from J, the junction kept 7 bases outside the gene matches. Per the germline V gene, CDR1 is LNHDA and CDR2 is SQIVND (reference sequence). The DNA of the CDR3 is TGTGCCAGTAGTGATAGCGGGGGGGCCGTGACAGATACGCAGTATTTT. This translates into CASSDSGGAVTDTQYF.

The chain recombines TRBV28 with TRBJ2-7; 8 bases agree with TRBD1. V was clipped by 2 bases and J by 6 bases; unmatched bases: 6. Looked up from germline, CDR1 is MDHEN and CDR2 is SYDVKM. This CDR3 has 14 amino acids. This CDR3 is CASSLTGGGGEQYF. In DNA form, the CDR3 reads TGTGCCAGCAGTTTAACAGGGGGTGGGGGCGAGCAGTACTTC.

The chain employs TRBV6-2 or TRBV6-3 and TRBJ2-3; D remains ambiguous. This CDR3 contains 14 residues. Trimming shortened V by 2 bases and J by 2 bases, and 8 bases separated the two germline ends. Germline V gives CDR1 MNHEY, CDR2 SVGEGT. The CDR3, as DNA: TGTGCCAGCAGTTACCAAACTTTCACAGATACGCAGTATTTT. This codes for CASSYQTFTDTQYF.

This clonotype was counted ten times or more. This chain connects TRBV6-1 to TRBJ2-2; tentative D call: TRBD1 (5 bases). This CDR3 spans 14 amino acids. V was trimmed by 0 bases and J by 3 bases, leaving 5 bases between them. Germline V gene lookup returns CDR1 MNHNS and CDR2 SASEGT. The CDR3 is CASSEAGDTGELFF. The CDR3 DNA reads as TGTGCCAGCAGTGAAGCAGGGGACACCGGGGAGCTGTTTTTT.

This clonotype has ten or more counts. The chain employs TRBV3-1 and TRBJ2-1; maybe TRBD2 (6 bases). Trimming took off 0 bases at V and 4 bases at J, with 13 bases between the two ends. This CDR3 contains 16 residues. Germline V CDR1 and CDR2: LGHDT, YNNKEL (reference sequence). The CDR3 here is CASSQDPGVQYNEQFF. For the CDR3, the DNA is TGTGCCAGCAGCCAAGATCCGGGAGTTCAATACAATGAGCAGTTCTTC.

The table lists this clonotype with a few counts. This chain uses TRBV30 with TRBJ2-3; D unresolved. The V and J ends lost 0 bases and 4 bases respectively, with 8 bases between them. This CDR3 has 13 residues. CDR1 GTSNPN and CDR2 SVGIG come from the germline V gene (reference sequence). As DNA, the CDR3 is TGTGCCTGGAGTGTAGGGATCGCAGATACGCAGTATTTT. It codes for CAWSVGIADTQYF.

This clonotype was found many times. The chain couples TRBV18 to TRBJ1-1; D remains unclear. Looked up from germline, CDR1 is KGHSH and CDR2 is LQKENI. The CDR3 has 13 amino acids. V shed 4 bases and J shed 5 bases, with 11 bases lying between them. The CDR3 protein is CASSRSFLTEAFF. As DNA, the CDR3 is TGTGCCAGCTCACGGAGCTTCCTTACTGAAGCTTTCTTT.

Comments on this clonotype: A much larger clonotype is one base distant, so this may be a read error. The genes are TRBV20-1 and TRBJ2-7; weak D call: TRBD2 (5 bases). Germline lookup yields CDR1 DFQATT and CDR2 SNEGSKA (reference sequence). The V and J ends lost 6 bases and 9 bases respectively, with 18 bases between them. The CDR3 has 12 amino acids. CDR3 residues: CSAPGLARVQYF. Written as DNA, the CDR3 is TGCAGTGCCCCGGGTCTTGCGAGGGTGCAGTACTTC.

In this sample, this clonotype turned up many times. The CDR3: CASSDSGTAYEQYF. The CDR3 DNA is TGTGCCAGCAGCGACAGCGGGACGGCCTACGAGCAGTACTTC. The chain has TRBV6-2 or TRBV6-3 and TRBJ2-7; 7 nucleotides line up with TRBD2. With V trimmed by 6 bases and J by 2 bases, 7 bases remained unmatched. The CDR3 is 14 residues long. CDR1 is MNHEY, CDR2 SVGEGT, per germline.

This clonotype is medium-sized by share. This chain joins TRBV24-1 and TRBJ2-2; 7 bases line up with TRBD1. V was clipped by 4 bases and J by 3 bases; unmatched bases: 10. This CDR3 has 17 amino acids. CDR1 and CDR2 from the germline V gene are KGHDR and SFDVKD. The CDR3 sequence: CATSEQGTQSDTGELFF. The DNA for the CDR3 is TGTGCCACCAGTGAACAGGGGACACAATCGGACACCGGGGAGCTGTTTTTT.

This clonotype appeared a few times. CDR3 in DNA: TGTGCCAGCAGGGGTCAGAAGAGCTCCTACAATGAGCAGTTCTTC. It yields the protein CASRGQKSSYNEQFF. The rearrangement joins TRBV2 to TRBJ2-1; no definite D call. Germline lookup yields CDR1 SNHLY and CDR2 FYNNEI. The CDR3 length is 15 residues. With 6 bases removed from V and 0 bases from J, the gap between germline ends came to 12 bases.

The chain is built from TRBV13 and TRBJ2-7; D is possibly TRBD2 (7 bases). This CDR3 has 14 residues. Trimming cost V 2 bases and J 7 bases, with 15 bases left between them. The germline V gene has CDR1 PRHDT and CDR2 FYEKMQ (reference sequence). CDR3 sequence: CASSLRGGPGEQYF. As DNA, the CDR3 is TGTGCCAGCAGCTTAAGGGGGGGGCCGGGGGAGCAGTACTTC.

This clonotype was observed many times. This sequence joins TRBV2 and TRBJ2-7, with TRBD2 as a possible D gene (5 bases). This CDR3 has 18 residues. V lost 6 bases and J lost 3, with 27 bases in between. Germline loops: CDR1 SNHLY, CDR2 FYNNEI. The CDR3 spells CASRRAGNSPGRDYEQYF. Here the CDR3 DNA reads TGTGCCAGCAGGCGGGCAGGTAACTCACCAGGACGAGACTACGAGCAGTACTTC.

Of note for this clonotype: A much bigger clone sits one base away, suggesting this may be a read error. The chain joins TRBV29-1 to TRBJ2-1; D possibly corresponds to TRBD2 (5 bases). Per the germline V gene, CDR1 is SQVTM and CDR2 is ANQGSEA. CDR3 length: 16 amino acids. The CDR3 here is CRVELHPGKIYNEQFF. The DNA of the CDR3 is TGCAGAGTTGAGCTACACCCGGGGAAAATCTACAATGAGCAGTTCTTC.

V is TRBV12-3 or TRBV12-4 and J is TRBJ2-3; the D gene could be TRBD1 or TRBD2 (6 bases each). The CDR3 has 17 residues. V shed 2 bases and J shed 2 bases, with 17 bases lying between them. This CDR3 is CASSLRGRQGNTDTQYF. DNA for the CDR3: TGTGCCAGCAGTTTACGGGGGCGGCAGGGGAACACAGATACGCAGTATTTT.

The sample holds one count of this clonotype. Given a much more abundant clone one base away, this may be a read error. Without the conserved terminal phenylalanine or tryptophan, this CDR3 likely stems from a read error. V usage is TRBV9 and J usage is TRBJ2-1; a possible D gene is TRBD1 (5 bases). Germline lookup yields CDR1 SGDLS and CDR2 YYNGEE. This CDR3 has 12 residues. Between the trimmed V and J ends, which lost 7 bases and 8 bases, there was a span of 13 bases. The CDR3 protein is CASGQGRDEQFL. CDR3 in DNA: TGTGCCAGCGGACAAGGAAGGGATGAGCAGTTCTTG.